The present T cell receptor (beta chain) was sequenced within a study of neurological immune-mediated disorders. Findings and limits, study-wide: There were no CDR3 amino acid sequences shared by expanded clones across subjects, a result suggesting private repertoires in all groups.

In regard to this clonotype: The antigen remains undetermined.

The cDNA came from 5'RACE with 10-nucleotide random UMIs. TCRdb re-derived calls from the 5' RACE reads in MiXCR, one entry per CDR3 protein. The table records about 79,000 distinct CDR3 sequences, approximately 14% of them present only once. Unsorted libraries were prepared from 2 million PBMCs held at -80 C. This clonotype was sampled from a woman between 45 and 65 years old in good health. Source material: PBMCs.

The CDR3 coding sequence is TGTGCCAGCAGTTCAGTGAAAAGAATCTACGAGCAGTACTTC. This gives the protein CASSSVKRIYEQYF. The chain links TRBV28 to TRBJ2-7; D not resolved. Looked up from germline, CDR1 is MDHEN and CDR2 is SYDVKM. V shed 4 bases and J shed 3 bases, with 13 bases lying between them. The CDR3 runs 14 residues.